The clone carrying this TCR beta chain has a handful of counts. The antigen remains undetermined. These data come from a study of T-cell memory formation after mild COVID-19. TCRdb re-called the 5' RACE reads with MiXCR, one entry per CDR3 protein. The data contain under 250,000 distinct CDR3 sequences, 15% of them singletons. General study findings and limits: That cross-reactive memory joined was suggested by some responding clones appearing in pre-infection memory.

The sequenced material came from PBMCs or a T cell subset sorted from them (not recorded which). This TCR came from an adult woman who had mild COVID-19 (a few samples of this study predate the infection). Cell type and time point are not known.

The CDR3 loop reads CASPADNTGELFF. The DNA for the CDR3 is TGTGCCAGCCCAGCCGATAACACCGGGGAGCTGTTTTTT. The rearrangement links TRBV18 to TRBJ2-2; D is undetermined. The CDR3 spans 13 residues. Trimming cost V 8 bases and J 2 bases, with 9 bases left between them. Germline assignment: CDR1 KGHSH and CDR2 LQKENI.